These 14 T cell receptor beta chains came from one sample sequenced in a study of neurological immune-mediated disorders. Each CDR3 protein gets one entry after TCRdb re-called the 5' RACE reads with MiXCR. The profile shows 71,000 or so distinct CDR3 sequences, approximately 5% of them singletons. The sample was PBMCs. The receptors originated from a woman in her twenties or thirties with multiple sclerosis.

This clonotype occurred many times. The gene calls are TRBV5-1 and TRBJ2-1, with unresolved D. The CDR3 sequence is 15 residues long. Trimming took 0 bases from V and 8 from J, leaving 15 bases between them. Germline CDR1 reads SGHRS; CDR2 reads YFSETQ. The CDR3, as DNA: TGCGCCAGCAGCTTGGAGGTAGGTATCCTGGATGAGCAGTTCTTC. Translated, it gives CASSLEVGILDEQFF.

This clonotype was picked up many times. The chain is built from TRBV5-1 and TRBJ1-1; no reliable D call. Germline CDR1 SGHRS, CDR2 YFSETQ. Between the trimmed V and J ends, which lost 0 bases and 0 bases, there was a span of 3 bases. The CDR3 totals 13 residues. The CDR3 DNA is TGCGCCAGCAGCTTGGAAATGAACACTGAAGCTTTCTTT. Its protein is CASSLEMNTEAFF. The whole variable domain, filled in from reference TRBV5-1 and TRBJ1-1, reads KAGVTQTPRYLIKTRGQQVTLSCSPISGHRSVSWYQQTPGQGLQFLFEYFSETQRNKGNFPGRFSGRQFSNSRSEMNVSTLELGDSALYLCASSLEMNTEAFFGQGTRLTVV.

The sample holds many counts of this clonotype. The chain employs TRBV12-3 or TRBV12-4 and TRBJ2-3, with 7 nucleotides matching TRBD2. The CDR3 consists of 15 residues. V was clipped by 3 bases and J by 1 base; unmatched bases: 4. CDR3 coding DNA: TGTGCCAGCAGTTTGTCTCTAGCGGGCACAGATACGCAGTATTTT. It is translated as CASSLSLAGTDTQYF.

This clonotype was seen at least ten times. This rearrangement joins TRBV6-5 to TRBJ2-2; a possible D gene is TRBD2 (5 bases). The CDR3 has 14 residues. Germline V gene sequence: CDR1 MNHEY, CDR2 SVGAGI. Trimming left V 7 bases short and J 2 bases short, with 11 bases between. The CDR3 protein is CASTPTTNTGELFF. The CDR3 DNA sequence: TGTGCCAGCACCCCGACTACAAACACCGGGGAGCTGTTTTTT.

This clonotype has a count of ten or more. This chain uses TRBV20-1 with TRBJ2-1, with a weak D call TRBD2 (6 bases). The CDR3 consists of 16 residues. Germline CDR1 is DFQATT and CDR2 is SNEGSKA (reference sequence). V lost 0 bases and J 0 bases, leaving 12 bases between the germline ends. The CDR3 reads CSARDQGRDSYNEQFF. CDR3 DNA: TGCAGTGCTAGAGATCAAGGGCGGGACTCCTACAATGAGCAGTTCTTC.

This clonotype has a handful of counts. The V gene is TRBV7-2, the J gene TRBJ2-3; a weak D match, TRBD2 (5 bases). Trimming removed 5 bases from V and 4 bases from J, with 16 bases in between. This CDR3 is built from 15 residues. From germline, CDR1 is SGHTA and CDR2 FQGNSA. CDR3 residues: CASSLGEASPDTQYF. Written as DNA, the CDR3 is TGTGCCAGCAGCCTCGGGGAAGCGAGCCCAGATACGCAGTATTTT.

This clonotype was counted at least ten times. The rearrangement joins TRBV12-3 or TRBV12-4 to TRBJ2-1; TRBD1 agrees at 10 bases. The CDR3 spans 15 residues. V lost 6 bases and J lost 5; bases outside the gene matches: 7. CDR3 sequence: CASRLGDRGNNEQFF. CDR3 DNA sequence: TGTGCCAGCAGATTGGGGGACAGGGGCAACAATGAGCAGTTCTTC.

The chain carries TRBV20-1 and TRBJ2-3; D call uncertain. V lost 1 base and J lost 10, with 9 bases in between. This CDR3 spans 11 amino acids. Germline V lookup: CDR1 DFQATT, CDR2 SNEGSKA (reference sequence). CDR3 sequence: CSARVTEAQYF. CDR3 DNA sequence: TGCAGTGCTAGAGTAACTGAGGCGCAGTATTTT.

This clonotype was detected ten times or more. The chain couples TRBV20-1 to TRBJ2-2; TRBD2 matches 8 bases. With 6 bases clipped from V and 3 bases from J, the junction kept 9 bases outside the gene matches. The CDR3 has 15 amino acids. From germline, CDR1 is DFQATT and CDR2 SNEGSKA (reference sequence). This CDR3 reads CSASSGGRDTGELFF. The CDR3 region has the DNA TGCAGTGCCTCCTCGGGGGGGCGAGACACCGGGGAGCTGTTTTTT.

This clonotype came up many times. V gene TRBV10-1 combines with J gene TRBJ1-2, with 7 bases aligning to TRBD1. This CDR3 is 16 amino acids long. Germline V gene lookup returns CDR1 WNHNN and CDR2 SYGVQD (reference sequence). After removal of 6 bases from V and 4 bases from J, the junction contained 14 bases not matched to a gene. CDR3 nucleotide sequence: TGCGCCAGCAGCCATTTCGGGGACAGATTCCCCTATGGCTACACCTTC. Its protein is CASSHFGDRFPYGYTF.

This clonotype was seen at least ten times. The V call is TRBV24-1, the J call TRBJ2-2, with TRBD2 matching over 9 bases. V was pared by 6 bases and J by 5 bases, with 3 bases of the junction left unmatched. The CDR3 totals 14 residues. Germline CDR1 is KGHDR and CDR2 is SFDVKD. The CDR3 DNA is TGTGCCACCAGTCTCAGCGGGGGGACCGGGGAGCTGTTTTTT. It is translated as CATSLSGGTGELFF.

Concerning this clonotype: A much larger clone sits a single nucleotide away, making a read error possible. The chain carries TRBV7-9 and TRBJ2-1, with 9 bases aligning to TRBD2. The CDR3 runs to 16 residues. From germline, CDR1 is SEHNR and CDR2 FQNEAQ (reference sequence). The CDR3 region is CANSLSTSGQNNEQFF. DNA of the CDR3: TGTGCCAACAGCTTAAGTACTAGCGGGCAAAACAATGAGCAGTTCTTC.

Only a few counts were recorded for this clonotype. This chain links TRBV2 with TRBJ2-1; D is possibly TRBD2 (6 bases). The CDR3 has 16 residues. The V gene's germline CDR1 is SNHLY and CDR2 FYNNEI. V dropped 6 bases and J dropped 7 bases, with 22 bases sitting between them. The CDR3 bases are TGTGCCAGCAGGTCATTACTAGCTGAGTTAACGAATGAGCAGTTCTTC. It translates to CASRSLLAELTNEQFF.

The chain combines TRBV18 with TRBJ2-3; D ambiguous. The CDR3 contains 13 residues. Per the germline V gene, CDR1 is KGHSH and CDR2 is LQKENI. The V end was cut by 1 base, the J end by 3 bases, with 5 bases between. CDR3 region: CASSPRETDTQYF. The CDR3 bases are TGTGCCAGCTCACCACGTGAAACAGATACGCAGTATTTT.